These 27 T cell receptor beta chains share one sample of origin, sequenced in a study of early T cells in non-severe SARS-CoV-2 infection. TCRdb recomputed calls from the 5' RACE reads with MiXCR, one row per CDR3 protein. The table has some 64,000 distinct CDR3 sequences, about 12% seen once. The sequenced sample was whole blood. These TCRs come from an adult who was a healthcare worker with PCR-confirmed SARS-CoV-2 infection or an uninfected control (not recorded which).

This clonotype has a handful of counts. DNA for the CDR3: TGTGCCAGCAGCTTATTAGGGGGGGCCTACACTGAAGCTTTCTTT. Protein product: CASSLLGGAYTEAFF. The chain employs TRBV7-3 and TRBJ1-1; weak D call: TRBD1 (6 bases). Germline CDR1 SGHTA, CDR2 FQGTGA. The CDR3 contains 15 residues. Trimming took 2 bases from V and 3 from J, leaving 13 bases between them.

This clonotype was seen more than once but under ten times. The chain uses TRBV5-1 and TRBJ1-3; weak D call: TRBD1 (6 bases). Trimming took 5 bases from V and 0 from J, leaving 12 bases between them. CDR1 is SGHRS, CDR2 YFSETQ, per germline. CDR3 size: 15 residues. The CDR3 here is CASRTTGYSGNTIYF. CDR3 bases: TGCGCCAGCAGGACAACAGGGTACTCTGGAAACACCATATATTTT.

The chain recombines TRBV21-1 with TRBJ2-1. TRBV21-1 is a pseudogene. CDR3 length: 13 amino acids. The DNA for the CDR3 is TGTGCCAGCAGCAAAGATGTGTGCCCTGAGCAGTTCTTC. Translated, it gives CASSKDVCPEQFF.

This chain connects TRBV12-3 or TRBV12-4 to TRBJ2-7, with D possibly TRBD1 on 5 matching bases. This CDR3 is built from 16 residues. The ends were cut back, 0 bases at V and 0 bases at J, with 12 bases in the middle. The CDR3 coding sequence is TGTGCCAGCAGTTTAGCGATGGGGCCGGGCTCCTACGAGCAGTACTTC. Protein product: CASSLAMGPGSYEQYF.

This clonotype occurred a few times. J is TRBJ1-2 and V is TRBV29-1; tentatively, D is TRBD1 (6 bases). The V gene lost 4 bases and the J gene lost 3 bases, with 6 bases spanning the gap. Germline V gene lookup returns CDR1 SQVTM and CDR2 ANQGSEA. This CDR3 is built from 11 residues. CDR3 nucleotide sequence: TGCAGCGTTGGGACAGACTATGGCTACACCTTC. It specifies CSVGTDYGYTF.

This clonotype was seen repeatedly, ten times or more. The chain recombines TRBV10-1 with TRBJ1-2; D perhaps matches TRBD1 (5 bases). The CDR3 covers 14 residues. Trimming stripped 4 bases from V and 6 bases from J, with 15 bases between. CDR1 is WNHNN, CDR2 SYGVQD, per germline (reference sequence). In DNA, the CDR3 is TGCGCCAGCAGTGTACGGGAGGGGAGGAATGGCTACACCTTC. Amino acids: CASSVREGRNGYTF.

As concerns this clonotype: The germline gene is not matched at one end of the junction; a read error may be the cause. The chain is built from TRBV6-1 and TRBJ2-2; no definite D call. Germline V gene lookup returns CDR1 MNHNS and CDR2 SASEGT. The CDR3 is made up of 13 amino acids. Here the CDR3 reads CALGREVTEELFF. The CDR3 bases are TGTGCCCTGGGAAGGGAAGTCACCGAGGAGCTGTTTTTT.

This clonotype was recorded many times. The chain joins TRBV29-1 to TRBJ2-5; unclear D gene. Trimming removed 4 bases at V and 5 bases at J, with 11 bases between. CDR1 SQVTM and CDR2 ANQGSEA come from the germline V gene. The CDR3 runs to 12 residues. CDR3 in amino acids: CSVVRVAETQYF. The DNA for the CDR3 is TGCAGCGTTGTACGGGTTGCGGAGACCCAGTACTTC.

Comments on this clonotype: A read error may account for a junction end that differs from germline. The rearrangement joins TRBV7-7 to TRBJ2-1; 9 bases agree with TRBD2. Germline CDR1 is SSHAT and CDR2 is FNYEAQ (reference sequence). This CDR3 contains 15 residues. The CDR3 here is CASSLGLSGRSEQFF. CDR3 nucleotides: TGTGCTAGCAGCTTAGGGCTTAGCGGGAGAAGCGAGCAGTTCTTC. The whole variable domain, filled in from reference TRBV7-7 and TRBJ2-1, reads GAGVSQSPRYKVTKRGQDVTLRCDPISSHATLYWYQQALGQGPEFLTYFNYEAQPDKSGLPSDRFSAERPEGSISTLTIQRTEQRDSAMYRCASSLGLSGRSEQFFGPGTRLTVL.

This clonotype occurred a few times. This chain joins TRBV19 and TRBJ2-3, with 14 bases lining up with TRBD2. The CDR3 has 16 residues. Germline CDR1 is LNHDA and CDR2 is SQIVND (reference sequence). V lost 4 bases to trimming and J lost 4 bases; unmatched junction nucleotides: 4. CDR3 protein: CASSTGTSGRSDTQYF. For the CDR3, the DNA is TGTGCCAGTAGTACCGGGACTAGCGGGAGATCAGATACGCAGTATTTT.

This clonotype was detected once. This chain links TRBV28 with TRBJ2-7; D is unclear. Trimming pared 2 bases from V and 7 bases from J, leaving 12 bases between. The CDR3 runs 13 residues. Germline V gene data show CDR1 as MDHEN and CDR2 as SYDVKM. The CDR3 coding sequence is TGTGCCAGCAGTTTACCTTTCCGGATGGAGCAGTACTTC. Its protein is CASSLPFRMEQYF.

This clonotype was detected a few times. J is TRBJ1-5 and V is TRBV28; TRBD1 aligns across 7 bases. This CDR3 is 12 amino acids long. Germline lookup yields CDR1 MDHEN and CDR2 SYDVKM. V trimming: 6 bases; J trimming: 6 bases; junction bases outside the gene matches: 2. CDR3: CASSQGVQPQHF. The CDR3 DNA reads TGTGCCAGCAGCCAGGGGGTTCAGCCCCAGCATTTT. Drawing the rest from reference TRBV28 and TRBJ1-5, the complete variable domain is DVKVTQSSRYLVKRTGEKVFLECVQDMDHENMFWYRQDPGLGLRLIYFSYDVKMKEKGDIPEGYSVSREKKERFSLILESASTNQTSMYLCASSQGVQPQHFGDGTRLSIL.

V gene TRBV11-2 combines with J gene TRBJ1-4; D gene uncertain. Germline loops: CDR1 SGHAT, CDR2 FQNNGV. V was clipped by 4 bases and J by 8 bases, with 20 bases between them. The CDR3 has 16 residues. CDR3 sequence reads: CASSSTTGPQREKLFF. DNA of the CDR3: TGTGCCAGCAGCTCGACCACCGGCCCCCAAAGAGAAAAACTGTTTTTT.

This clonotype came up a few times. The chain carries TRBV3-1 and TRBJ2-6, with 11 bases matching TRBD2. Germline V CDR1 and CDR2: LGHDT, YNNKEL (reference sequence). The CDR3 has 16 amino acids. Trimming removed 5 bases from V and 2 bases from J; junction bases left unmatched: 2. CDR3 nucleotide sequence: TGTGCCAGCAGCATAGCGGGAGGGGCTGGGGCCAACGTCCTGACTTTC. Protein sequence: CASSIAGGAGANVLTF.

This chain links TRBV18 with TRBJ1-1; tentative D call: TRBD1 (5 bases). Germline CDR1 reads KGHSH; CDR2 reads LQKENI. Trimming shortened V by 5 bases and J by 10 bases, and 17 bases separated the two germline ends. The CDR3 is 13 amino acids. CDR3 bases: TGTGCCAGCTCATCTCAAAGGGGCCAGGCAGCTTTCTTT. Residues: CASSSQRGQAAFF.

This clonotype was observed many times. The chain recombines TRBV18 with TRBJ1-5; 7 bases agree with TRBD1. V gave up 5 bases and J gave up 0 bases; unmatched junction bases: 4. The germline gives CDR1 KGHSH, CDR2 LQKENI. The CDR3 totals 15 residues. For the CDR3, the DNA is TGTGCCAGCTCAACGGGACAGCATAGCAATCAGCCCCAGCATTTT. Translated: CASSTGQHSNQPQHF.

This clonotype is termed medium-sized. V gene TRBV11-2 combines with J gene TRBJ2-3; D is tentatively TRBD1 or TRBD2 (5 bases each). The germline V and J ends were trimmed by 5 bases and 0 bases, with 9 bases remaining between them. CDR1 is SGHAT, CDR2 FQNNGV, per germline. There are 14 residues in the CDR3. The DNA of the CDR3 is TGTGCCAGCAGCCTTAGGGACAGCACAGATACGCAGTATTTT. Amino acid sequence: CASSLRDSTDTQYF.

This clonotype has just a few counts. This chain connects TRBV30 to TRBJ1-5, with 7 bases that match TRBD1. Per the germline V gene, CDR1 is GTSNPN and CDR2 is SVGIG (reference sequence). The CDR3 spans 14 residues. V lost 4 bases to trimming and J lost 1 base; unmatched junction nucleotides: 4. In DNA, the CDR3 is TGTGCCTGGACCAGGGACAGAAGCAATCAGCCCCAGCATTTT. Residues: CAWTRDRSNQPQHF.

This clonotype was detected ten times or more. The chain employs TRBV7-2 and TRBJ1-3; no reliable D call. Trimming stripped 1 base from V and 1 base from J, with 5 bases between. CDR3 length: 14 residues. Germline V gene lookup returns CDR1 SGHTA and CDR2 FQGNSA. The CDR3 loop reads CASSLGVSGNTIYF. Here the CDR3 DNA reads TGTGCCAGCAGCTTAGGAGTTTCTGGAAACACCATATATTTT.

This chain connects TRBV20-1 to TRBJ1-2; D is undetermined. CDR1 DFQATT and CDR2 SNEGSKA come from the germline V gene (reference sequence). The V end lost 4 bases, the J end lost 8 bases, and 11 bases lay between the germline ends. CDR3 length: 11 amino acids. CDR3 loop: CSAIWTSGYTF. The DNA for the CDR3 is TGCAGTGCTATCTGGACCTCAGGCTACACCTTC.

The chain recombines TRBV9 with TRBJ2-2; D possibly matches TRBD1 or TRBD2 (5 bases each). Trimming left V 4 bases short and J 2 bases short, with 18 bases between. CDR1 and CDR2 (germline): SGDLS, YYNGEE. CDR3 size: 17 residues. This CDR3 is CASSFRGEGTNTGELFF. The DNA of the CDR3 is TGTGCCAGCAGCTTCCGGGGAGAGGGGACCAACACCGGGGAGCTGTTTTTT. Based on the CDR3 plus reference TRBV9 and TRBJ2-2, the full variable domain is DSGVTQTPKHLITATGQRVTLRCSPRSGDLSVYWYQQSLDQGLQFLIQYYNGEERAKGNILERFSAQQFPDLHSELNLSSLELGDSALYFCASSFRGEGTNTGELFFGEGSRLTVL.

This clonotype occurred many times. The CDR3 is CASSLTGTSYAGELFF. CDR3 coding DNA: TGTGCCAGCAGCTTAACAGGAACTAGCTACGCCGGGGAGCTGTTTTTT. The chain joins TRBV11-2 to TRBJ2-2, with D possibly TRBD2 on 6 matching bases. The CDR3 length is 16 residues. With 2 bases removed from V and 6 bases from J, the gap between germline ends came to 16 bases. The germline CDR1 and CDR2 sequences are SGHAT and FQNNGV. The full variable domain, rest sourced from reference TRBV11-2 and TRBJ2-2, is EAGVAQSPRYKIIEKRQSVAFWCNPISGHATLYWYQQILGQGPKLLIQFQNNGVVDDSQLPKDRFSAERLKGVDSTLKIQPAKLEDSAVYLCASSLTGTSYAGELFFGEGSRLTVL.

This clonotype has ten or more counts. This sequence joins TRBV3-1 and TRBJ2-1; 8 bases are shared with TRBD2. CDR1 LGHDT and CDR2 YNNKEL come from the germline V gene (reference sequence). V lost 0 bases to trimming and J lost 15 bases; unmatched junction nucleotides: 10. This CDR3 is built from 14 residues. The CDR3 sequence is CASSQDRLSGGRFF. CDR3 coding DNA: TGTGCCAGCAGCCAAGATAGGCTCTCGGGGGGGCGGTTCTTC.

The chain employs TRBV7-2 and TRBJ1-1; the D is unclear. In germline, CDR1 is SGHTA, CDR2 FQGNSA. This CDR3 comprises 14 residues. Trimming took 1 base from V and 1 from J, leaving 7 bases between them. CDR3 loop: CASSLGAGNTEAFF. The CDR3 coding sequence is TGTGCCAGCAGCTTAGGGGCGGGGAACACTGAAGCTTTCTTT.

The chain combines TRBV6-6 with TRBJ2-7; TRBD1 might be the D (6 bases). With 0 bases removed from V and 6 bases from J, the gap between germline ends came to 12 bases. Germline values: CDR1 MNHNY, CDR2 SVGAGI (reference sequence). CDR3 size: 14 residues. DNA for the CDR3: TGTGCCAGCAGTTACTCGGATCAGGGGCTCGAGCAGTACTTC. It yields the protein CASSYSDQGLEQYF.

This clonotype came up many times. The gene calls are TRBV3-1 and TRBJ1-2, with 7 nucleotides matching TRBD1. The CDR3 sequence is 16 residues long. V shed 4 bases, J shed 2 bases, and the junction held 10 bases outside the gene matches. Germline V CDR1 and CDR2: LGHDT, YNNKEL (reference sequence). DNA of the CDR3: TGTGCCAGCAGCCCTACCTTTCCGACAGGGAACTATGGCTACACCTTC. It yields the protein CASSPTFPTGNYGYTF.

This clonotype was counted a few times. This chain uses TRBV20-1 with TRBJ2-3; 9 bases map to TRBD2. V trimming: 3 bases; J trimming: 4 bases; junction bases outside the gene matches: 8. The CDR3 is made up of 15 amino acids. Germline CDR1 and CDR2: DFQATT and SNEGSKA (reference sequence). DNA of the CDR3: TGCAGTGCTAGGTCCATTAGCGGGAGTTCAGATACGCAGTATTTT. Its protein product is CSARSISGSSDTQYF.